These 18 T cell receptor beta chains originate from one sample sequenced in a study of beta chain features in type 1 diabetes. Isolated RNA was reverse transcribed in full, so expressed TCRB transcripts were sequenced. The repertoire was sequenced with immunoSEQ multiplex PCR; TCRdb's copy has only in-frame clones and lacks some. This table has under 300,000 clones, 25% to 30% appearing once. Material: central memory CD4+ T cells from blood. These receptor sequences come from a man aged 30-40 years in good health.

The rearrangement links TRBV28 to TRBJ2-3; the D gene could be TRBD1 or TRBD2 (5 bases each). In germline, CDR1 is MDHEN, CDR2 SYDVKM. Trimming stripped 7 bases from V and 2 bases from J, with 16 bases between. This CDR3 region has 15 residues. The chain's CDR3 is CASMGPGALTDTQYF. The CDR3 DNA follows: TGTGCCAGCATGGGACCCGGGGCCCTCACAGATACGCAGTATTTT. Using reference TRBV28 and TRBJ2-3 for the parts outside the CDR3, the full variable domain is DVKVTQSSRYLVKRTGEKVFLECVQDMDHENMFWYRQDPGLGLRLIYFSYDVKMKEKGDIPEGYSVSREKKERFSLILESASTNQTSMYLCASMGPGALTDTQYFGPGTRLTVL.

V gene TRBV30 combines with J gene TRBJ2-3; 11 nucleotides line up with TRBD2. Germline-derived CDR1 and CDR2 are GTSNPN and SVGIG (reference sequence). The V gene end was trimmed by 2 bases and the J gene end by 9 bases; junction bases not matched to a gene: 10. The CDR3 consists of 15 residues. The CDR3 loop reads CAWSTPSGGPGTQYF. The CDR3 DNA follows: TGTGCCTGGAGTACCCCTAGCGGGGGGCCCGGCACGCAGTATTTT.

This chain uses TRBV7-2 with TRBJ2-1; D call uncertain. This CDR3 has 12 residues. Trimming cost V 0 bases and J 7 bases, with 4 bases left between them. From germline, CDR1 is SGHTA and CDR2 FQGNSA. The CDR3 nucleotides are TGTGCCAGCAGCTTAGCAGCTAATGAGCAGTTCTTC. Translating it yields CASSLAANEQFF.

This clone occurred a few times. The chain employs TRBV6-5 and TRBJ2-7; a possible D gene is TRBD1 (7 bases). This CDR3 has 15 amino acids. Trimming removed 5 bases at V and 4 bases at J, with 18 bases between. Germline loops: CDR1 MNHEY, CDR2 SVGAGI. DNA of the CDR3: TGTGCCAGCAGTCGGTCTGGAGGGGGCGGGTACGAGCAGTACTTC. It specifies CASSRSGGGGYEQYF.

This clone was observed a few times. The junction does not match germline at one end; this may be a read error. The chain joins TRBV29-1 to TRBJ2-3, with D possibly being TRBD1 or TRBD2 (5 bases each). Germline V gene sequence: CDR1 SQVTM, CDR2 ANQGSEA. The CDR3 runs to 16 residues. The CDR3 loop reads CCVEGYGGSGTDTQYF. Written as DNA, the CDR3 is TGCTGCGTTGAAGGTTATGGGGGTAGTGGCACAGATACGCAGTATTTT.

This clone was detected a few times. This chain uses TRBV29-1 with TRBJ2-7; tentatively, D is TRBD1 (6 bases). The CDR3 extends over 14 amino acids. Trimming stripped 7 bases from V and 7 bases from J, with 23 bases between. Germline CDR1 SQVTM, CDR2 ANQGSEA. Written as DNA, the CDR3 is TGCAGCGCCACCCATAACGACCCGAGGGGGGAGCAGTACTTC. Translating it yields CSATHNDPRGEQYF.

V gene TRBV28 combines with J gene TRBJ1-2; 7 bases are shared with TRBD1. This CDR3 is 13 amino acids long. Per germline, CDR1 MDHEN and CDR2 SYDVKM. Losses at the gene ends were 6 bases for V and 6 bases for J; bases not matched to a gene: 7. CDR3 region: CASSSDRLDGYTF. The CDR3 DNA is TGTGCCAGCAGCTCGGACAGGCTGGATGGCTACACCTTC.

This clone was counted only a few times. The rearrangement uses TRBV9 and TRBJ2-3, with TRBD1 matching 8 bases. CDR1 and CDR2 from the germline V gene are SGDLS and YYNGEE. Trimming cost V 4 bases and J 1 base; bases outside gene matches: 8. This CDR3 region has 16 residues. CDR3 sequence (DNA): TGTGCCAGCAGCCTAGGGGCCAGGGGGCGCACAGATACGCAGTATTTT. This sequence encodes CASSLGARGRTDTQYF.

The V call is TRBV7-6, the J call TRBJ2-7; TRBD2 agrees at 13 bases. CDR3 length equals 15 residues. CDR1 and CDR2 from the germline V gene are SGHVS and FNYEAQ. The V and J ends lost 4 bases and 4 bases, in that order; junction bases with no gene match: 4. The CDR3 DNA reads TGTGCCAGCAGCTCTGGGACTAGCGGGGCTTACGAGCAGTACTTC. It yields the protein CASSSGTSGAYEQYF.

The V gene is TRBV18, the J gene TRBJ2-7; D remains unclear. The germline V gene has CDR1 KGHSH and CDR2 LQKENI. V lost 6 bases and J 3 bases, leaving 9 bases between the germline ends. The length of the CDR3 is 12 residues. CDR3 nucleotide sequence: TGTGCCAGCTCCAAGGACGGCTACGAGCAGTACTTC. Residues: CASSKDGYEQYF. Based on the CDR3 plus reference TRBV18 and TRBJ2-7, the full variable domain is NAGVMQNPRHLVRRRGQEARLRCSPMKGHSHVYWYRQLPEEGLKFMVYLQKENIIDESGMPKERFSAEFPKEGPSILRIQQVVRGDSAAYFCASSKDGYEQYFGPGTRLTVT.

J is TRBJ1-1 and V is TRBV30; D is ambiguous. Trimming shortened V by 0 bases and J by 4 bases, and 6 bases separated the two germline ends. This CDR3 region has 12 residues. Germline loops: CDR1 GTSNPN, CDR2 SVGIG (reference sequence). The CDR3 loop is CAWSVRGTEAFF. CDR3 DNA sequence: TGTGCCTGGAGTGTACGGGGCACTGAAGCTTTCTTT.

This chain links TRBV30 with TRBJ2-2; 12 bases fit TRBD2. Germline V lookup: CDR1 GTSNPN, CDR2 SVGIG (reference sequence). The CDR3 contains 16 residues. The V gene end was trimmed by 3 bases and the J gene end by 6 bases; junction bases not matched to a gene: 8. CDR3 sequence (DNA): TGTGCCTGGAGAGGAGCTAGCGGGAGGGCCTCCGGGGAGCTGTTTTTT. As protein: CAWRGASGRASGELFF. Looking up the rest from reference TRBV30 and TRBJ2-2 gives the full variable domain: SQTIHQWPATLVQPVGSPLSLECTVEGTSNPNLYWYRQAAGRGLQLLFYSVGIGQISSEVPQNLSASRPQDRQFILSSKKLLLSDSGFYLCAWRGASGRASGELFFGEGSRLTVL.

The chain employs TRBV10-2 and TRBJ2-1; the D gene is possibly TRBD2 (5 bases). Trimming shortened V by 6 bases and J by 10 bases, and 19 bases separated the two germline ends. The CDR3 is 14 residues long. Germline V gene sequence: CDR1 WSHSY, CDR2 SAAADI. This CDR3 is CASRLLGREYEQFF. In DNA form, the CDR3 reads TGCGCCAGCAGGTTACTAGGCCGGGAATACGAGCAGTTCTTC.

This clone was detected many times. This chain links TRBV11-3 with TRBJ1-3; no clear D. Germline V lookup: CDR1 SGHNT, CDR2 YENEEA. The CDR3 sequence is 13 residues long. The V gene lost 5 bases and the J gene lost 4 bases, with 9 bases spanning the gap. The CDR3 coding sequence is TGTGCCAGCAGCCCGTCGGCCGGAAACACCATATATTTT. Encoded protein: CASSPSAGNTIYF.

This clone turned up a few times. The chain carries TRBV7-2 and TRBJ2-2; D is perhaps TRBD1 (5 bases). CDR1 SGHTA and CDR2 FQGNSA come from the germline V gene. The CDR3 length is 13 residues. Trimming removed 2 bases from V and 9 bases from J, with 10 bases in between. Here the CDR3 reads CASSLKGVRELFF. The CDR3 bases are TGTGCCAGCAGCTTAAAAGGGGTCAGGGAGCTGTTTTTT.

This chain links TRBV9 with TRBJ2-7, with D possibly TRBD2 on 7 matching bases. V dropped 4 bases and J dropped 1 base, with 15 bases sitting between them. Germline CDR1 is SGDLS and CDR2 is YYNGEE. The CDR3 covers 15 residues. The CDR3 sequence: CASSRGGGVSYEQYF. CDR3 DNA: TGTGCCAGCAGCAGGGGAGGGGGAGTATCCTACGAGCAGTACTTC. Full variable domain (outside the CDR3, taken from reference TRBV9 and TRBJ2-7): DSGVTQTPKHLITATGQRVTLRCSPRSGDLSVYWYQQSLDQGLQFLIQYYNGEERAKGNILERFSAQQFPDLHSELNLSSLELGDSALYFCASSRGGGVSYEQYFGPGTRLTVT.

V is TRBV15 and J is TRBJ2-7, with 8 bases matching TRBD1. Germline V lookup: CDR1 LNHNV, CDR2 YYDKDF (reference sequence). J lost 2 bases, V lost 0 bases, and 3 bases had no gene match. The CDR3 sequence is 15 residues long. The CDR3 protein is CATSRDRQGTYEQYF. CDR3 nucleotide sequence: TGTGCCACCAGCAGAGATCGACAGGGGACCTACGAGCAGTACTTC.

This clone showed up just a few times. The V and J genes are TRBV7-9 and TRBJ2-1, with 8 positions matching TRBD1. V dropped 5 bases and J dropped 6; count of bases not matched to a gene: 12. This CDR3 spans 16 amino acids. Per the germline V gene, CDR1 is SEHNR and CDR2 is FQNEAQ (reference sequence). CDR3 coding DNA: TGTGCCAGCAGCCCCCGGGACAGGAAGGGGGGCAATGAGCAGTTCTTC. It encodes CASSPRDRKGGNEQFF.